Included here is one TCR beta chain sequence, with context. Its antigen is unknown. Profiled with immunoSEQ multiplex PCR; TCRdb holds only in-frame clones, not every one. Of around 25,000 clones in the sample, 80% are singletons; the top ten hold 6.5% to 7%. The data stem from a study of PD-1 blockade in classical Hodgkin lymphoma. About the research overall: With a 2-week interval, patients received intravenous nivolumab at 3 mg/kg. Whole-study results and caveats: CD8+ TCR diversity did not rise significantly by C4D1, unlike CD4+. The drivers behind the repertoire differences, possibly disease activity or prior therapy, remain undefined. Those achieving complete response showed baseline diversity like newly diagnosed patients.

CDR3 length equals 15 residues. The germline V gene has CDR1 LGHNA and CDR2 YNFKEQ. Unmatched junction bases numbered 4, after V lost 4 bases and J lost 2 bases. All the patients suffered relapse after autologous stem cell transplantation, and brentuximab vedotin exposure differed. The chain has TRBV4-2 and TRBJ1-2; 10 nucleotides match TRBD1. This TCR derives from a human donor with classical Hodgkin lymphoma. The specimen comprised peripheral blood mononuclear cells (PBMCs), sampled at baseline. CDR3 region: CASSPGDRGNYGYTF. CDR3 nucleotides: TGTGCCAGCAGCCCCGGGGACAGGGGCAACTATGGCTACACCTTC.